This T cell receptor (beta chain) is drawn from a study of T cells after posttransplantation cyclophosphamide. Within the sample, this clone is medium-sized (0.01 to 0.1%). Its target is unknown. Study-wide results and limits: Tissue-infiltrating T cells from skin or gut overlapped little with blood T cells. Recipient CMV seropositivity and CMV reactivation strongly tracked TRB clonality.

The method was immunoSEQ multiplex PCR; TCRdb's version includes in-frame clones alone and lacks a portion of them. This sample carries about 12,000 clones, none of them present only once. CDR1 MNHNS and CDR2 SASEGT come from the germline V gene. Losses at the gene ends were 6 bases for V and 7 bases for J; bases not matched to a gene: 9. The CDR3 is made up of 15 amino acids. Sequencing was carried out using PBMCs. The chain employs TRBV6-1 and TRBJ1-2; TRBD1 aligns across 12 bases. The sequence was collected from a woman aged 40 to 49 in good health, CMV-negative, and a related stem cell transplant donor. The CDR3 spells CASRGGQGAGGGYTF. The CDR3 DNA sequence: TGTGCCAGCAGGGGGGGACAGGGGGCTGGTGGTGGCTACACCTTC.